The T cell receptor beta chain described here comes from a study of blood T cell repertoires in COVID-19. Study background: From the United States, Italy and Spain came samples of acute and convalescent COVID-19.

As handled by the study authors: Nucleated cell counts were estimated from reference gene primer amplification. This table comes from immunoSEQ multiplex PCR, and its TCRdb copy is limited to in-frame clones, with some not included. The V and J calls and clone size are taken from that table; D and trimming were inferred from the DNA. The sample has 350,000 to 400,000 clones, roughly 89% seen once; the top ten hold 1.7%. The receptor's source is a woman aged 25 to 39 who had recovered from COVID-19. Material: PBMCs or T cells enriched from blood (not recorded which).

CDR3 loop: CASSTRQGTVSPLHF. The CDR3 DNA follows: TGTGCCAGTAGTACCCGACAGGGAACTGTGTCACCCCTCCACTTT. The chain joins TRBV19 to TRBJ1-6, with 7 bases lining up with TRBD1. With V trimmed by 4 bases and J by 10 bases, 10 bases remained unmatched. The CDR3 is 15 residues long. Germline CDR1 and CDR2: LNHDA and SQIVND (reference sequence).